These 19 T cell receptor beta chains were all obtained from the same sample, sequenced in a study of blood T cell repertoires in COVID-19. The data were produced by immunoSEQ multiplex PCR, yet TCRdb's version contains in-frame clones alone and is incomplete. The sample includes around 130,000 clones, over 85% of them seen just once. The sequenced sample consisted of peripheral blood. Receptor source: a man in his forties or fifties with active COVID-19.

This clone was detected only a few times. The V gene is TRBV6-5, the J gene TRBJ2-2; no clear D. V was cut by 6 bases and J by 1 base, with 9 bases left in between. This CDR3 contains 14 residues. CDR1 is MNHEY and CDR2 is SVGAGI in the germline V gene. The CDR3 bases are TGTGCCAGCAGGCTACAGCTGAACACCGGGGAGCTGTTTTTT. Protein sequence: CASRLQLNTGELFF.

V gene TRBV3-1 (or the pseudogene TRBV3-2) combines with J gene TRBJ1-1, with TRBD1 as a possible D gene (5 bases). Germline V lookup: CDR1 LGHDT, CDR2 YNNKEL (reference sequence). This CDR3 region has 17 residues. Trimming cost V 5 bases and J 1 base, with 20 bases left between them. CDR3 bases: TGTGCCAGCAGCTCAAGGGGACTCGAGAGCACGAACACTGAAGCTTTCTTT. It codes for CASSSRGLESTNTEAFF.

V gene TRBV25-1 combines with J gene TRBJ2-5, with 10 bases matching TRBD2. The CDR3 runs 15 residues. The germline CDR1 and CDR2 sequences are MGHDK and SYGVNS. The trim removed 4 bases at V and 4 bases at J, leaving 6 bases unmatched. CDR3 loop: CASSATSGLSETQYF. The CDR3 DNA reads as TGTGCCAGCAGTGCGACTAGCGGGTTGTCAGAGACCCAGTACTTC. The full variable domain, with the rest looked up from reference TRBV25-1 and TRBJ2-5, is EADIYQTPRYLVIGTGKKITLECSQTMGHDKMYWYQQDPGMELHLIHYSYGVNSTEKGDLSSESTVSRIRTEHFPLTLESARPSHTSQYLCASSATSGLSETQYFGPGTRLLVL.

The chain is built from TRBV10-3 and TRBJ2-1, with TRBD1 matching 9 bases. The trim removed 5 bases at V and 7 bases at J, leaving 6 bases unmatched. The CDR3 runs to 14 residues. Germline lookup yields CDR1 ENHRY and CDR2 SYGVKD. CDR3 nucleotide sequence: TGTGCCATCAGTACCGGGACAGGGAAAAATGAGCAGTTCTTC. Protein sequence: CAISTGTGKNEQFF.

The chain links TRBV4-1 to TRBJ2-2; 7 bases are a match to TRBD2. V gave up 4 bases and J gave up 0 bases; unmatched junction bases: 5. Germline CDR1 reads MGHRA; CDR2 reads YSYEKL. This CDR3 contains 16 residues. The CDR3 sequence: CASSPLGTTNTGELFF. CDR3 sequence (DNA): TGCGCCAGCAGCCCCCTTGGGACTACGAACACCGGGGAGCTGTTTTTT.

CDR3 sequence: CASSRASSGVYNEQFF. DNA for the CDR3: TGTGCCAGTAGTAGAGCCTCTAGCGGGGTCTACAATGAGCAGTTCTTC. The chain couples TRBV19 to TRBJ2-1; 9 bases map to TRBD2. This CDR3 has 16 residues. The trim removed 4 bases at V and 3 bases at J, leaving 7 bases unmatched. Germline values: CDR1 LNHDA, CDR2 SQIVND (reference sequence).

The rearrangement joins TRBV10-1 to TRBJ2-3, with TRBD2 identical over 7 bases. Trimming took 0 bases from V and 1 from J; bases not matched to a gene: 1. The CDR3 runs 15 residues. Germline loops: CDR1 WNHNN, CDR2 SYGVQD (reference sequence). The CDR3 DNA reads as TGCGCCAGCAGTGAGTCCCGGGGGGGCACAGATACGCAGTATTTT. This encodes CASSESRGGTDTQYF.

This sequence joins TRBV5-5 and TRBJ2-2; 11 bases match TRBD1. The junction had 4 bases not matched to a gene; V was cut back by 3 bases and J by 6 bases. The CDR3 is 15 residues long. Germline CDR1 SGHKS, CDR2 YYEKEE (reference sequence). The chain's CDR3 is CASSWTGGASGELFF. DNA of the CDR3: TGTGCCAGCAGCTGGACAGGGGGCGCCTCCGGGGAGCTGTTTTTT. The whole variable domain, filled in from reference TRBV5-5 and TRBJ2-2, reads DAGVTQSPTHLIKTRGQQVTLRCSPISGHKSVSWYQQVLGQGPQFIFQYYEKEERGRGNFPDRFSARQFPNYSSELNVNALLLGDSALYLCASSWTGGASGELFFGEGSRLTVL.

This chain joins TRBV5-1 and TRBJ2-1, with 9 bases that match TRBD1. The CDR3 loop spans 17 amino acids. Germline CDR1 SGHRS, CDR2 YFSETQ. Germline trimming cut 4 bases from V and 4 bases from J; bases unmatched to any gene: 12. DNA of the CDR3: TGCGCCAGCAGCAGTGGAACAGGGGGCGCGGGGTACAATGAGCAGTTCTTC. Translated: CASSSGTGGAGYNEQFF.

The genes are TRBV2 and TRBJ1-6, with a possible D match to TRBD1 (6 bases). The germline CDR1 and CDR2 sequences are SNHLY and FYNNEI. The CDR3 has 14 residues. V gave up 4 bases and J gave up 10 bases, with 14 bases separating them. The CDR3 DNA is TGTGCCAGCAGTGGGGGCAGGGGTGGGTCACCCCTCCACTTT. Its protein product is CASSGGRGGSPLHF.

The J gene is TRBJ2-2, the V gene TRBV5-1, with TRBD2 matching over 9 bases. The CDR3 length is 15 residues. Germline CDR1 reads SGHRS; CDR2 reads YFSETQ. With 2 bases clipped from V and 4 bases from J, the junction kept 3 bases outside the gene matches. The CDR3 DNA is TGCGCCAGCAGCTTAACAGCGGGAGGCACCGGGGAGCTGTTTTTT. As protein: CASSLTAGGTGELFF.

This chain connects TRBV6-6 to TRBJ1-4; 7 bases fit TRBD1. V shed 6 bases, J shed 7 bases, and the junction held 8 bases outside the gene matches. CDR3 length: 14 residues. Germline V gene sequence: CDR1 MNHNY, CDR2 SVGAGI (reference sequence). The CDR3 DNA reads as TGTGCCAGCAGAACCGACAGGGTTGGTGAAAAACTGTTTTTT. Its translation: CASRTDRVGEKLFF.

The chain recombines TRBV6-5 with TRBJ2-2; D uncertain. Germline V CDR1 and CDR2: MNHEY, SVGAGI. V was shortened by 1 base and J by 3 bases, with 12 bases between the two germline ends. The length of the CDR3 is 16 residues. CDR3 bases: TGTGCCAGCAGTTACTTTCTGCAGGCGTACACCGGGGAGCTGTTTTTT. Translated, it gives CASSYFLQAYTGELFF.

V and J are TRBV7-9 and TRBJ2-1, with unresolved D. V was pared by 4 bases and J by 0 bases, with 7 bases between. The CDR3 consists of 14 residues. Per germline, CDR1 SEHNR and CDR2 FQNEAQ (reference sequence). The DNA of the CDR3 is TGTGCCAGCAGCTCTAGTACCTCCTACAATGAGCAGTTCTTC. Protein sequence: CASSSSTSYNEQFF.

This clone was detected only a few times. V usage is TRBV24-1 and J usage is TRBJ1-6; D uncertain. CDR1 is KGHDR, CDR2 SFDVKD, per germline. The V end was cut by 2 bases, the J end by 0 bases, with 13 bases between. This CDR3 region has 18 residues. CDR3 nucleotide sequence: TGTGCCACCAGTGATTCCATCTTTGGGAGCTCCTATAATTCACCCCTCCACTTT. Its protein is CATSDSIFGSSYNSPLHF.

This chain links TRBV29-1 with TRBJ2-1; 8 bases agree with TRBD1. This CDR3 is 16 amino acids long. The germline V gene encodes CDR1 SQVTM and CDR2 ANQGSEA. The V and J ends lost 4 bases and 0 bases, in that order; junction bases with no gene match: 8. In nucleotides, the CDR3 is TGCAGCGTTGTGGAGGGACAGGCTTACTCCTACAATGAGCAGTTCTTC. Amino acids: CSVVEGQAYSYNEQFF.

This sequence joins TRBV18 and TRBJ2-5, with D possibly matching TRBD1 (5 bases). CDR1 and CDR2 from the germline V gene are KGHSH and LQKENI. Trimming shortened V by 0 bases and J by 3 bases, and 8 bases separated the two germline ends. This CDR3 spans 14 amino acids. CDR3 DNA sequence: TGTGCCAGCTCACCACCCGACAGTAAAGAGACCCAGTACTTC. It translates to CASSPPDSKETQYF.

This chain joins TRBV9 and TRBJ1-4; D unresolved. The CDR3 length is 15 residues. CDR1 and CDR2 from the germline V gene are SGDLS and YYNGEE. Trimming removed 3 bases from V and 3 bases from J, with 12 bases in between. The CDR3 DNA is TGTGCCAGCAGCGCGACTACGACTCCTAATGAAAAACTGTTTTTT. Translation: CASSATTTPNEKLFF.

V is TRBV5-5 and J is TRBJ2-5; 12 bases agree with TRBD2. Germline V gene sequence: CDR1 SGHKS, CDR2 YYEKEE (reference sequence). The ends lost 5 bases at V and 2 bases at J; junction bases unmatched: 7. The CDR3 is made up of 16 amino acids. The CDR3 nucleotides are TGTGCCAGCAGACCCGGGACTAGCGGGTTACAAGAGACCCAGTACTTC. It encodes CASRPGTSGLQETQYF.